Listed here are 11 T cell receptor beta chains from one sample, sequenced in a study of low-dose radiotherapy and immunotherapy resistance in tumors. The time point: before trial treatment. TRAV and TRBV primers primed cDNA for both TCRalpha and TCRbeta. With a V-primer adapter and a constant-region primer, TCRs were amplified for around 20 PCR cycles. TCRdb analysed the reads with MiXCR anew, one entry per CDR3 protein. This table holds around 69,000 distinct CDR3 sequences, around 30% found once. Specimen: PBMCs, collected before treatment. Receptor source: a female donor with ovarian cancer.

The CDR3 reads CASNSRNSYNEQFF. The CDR3 coding sequence is TGTGCCAGCAACTCGCGGAACTCCTACAATGAGCAGTTCTTC. The rearrangement joins TRBV6-2 or TRBV6-3 to TRBJ2-1; D not certain. With 7 bases removed from V and 0 bases from J, the gap between germline ends came to 10 bases. Germline-derived CDR1 and CDR2 are MNHEY and SVGEGT. The CDR3 spans 14 residues.

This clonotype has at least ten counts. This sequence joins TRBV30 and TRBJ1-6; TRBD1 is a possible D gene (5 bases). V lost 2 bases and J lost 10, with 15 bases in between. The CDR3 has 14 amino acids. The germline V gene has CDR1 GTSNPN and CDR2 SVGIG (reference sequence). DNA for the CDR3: TGTGCCTGGAGTTTCAGGGAAGGCTTCTCACCCCTCCACTTT. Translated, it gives CAWSFREGFSPLHF.

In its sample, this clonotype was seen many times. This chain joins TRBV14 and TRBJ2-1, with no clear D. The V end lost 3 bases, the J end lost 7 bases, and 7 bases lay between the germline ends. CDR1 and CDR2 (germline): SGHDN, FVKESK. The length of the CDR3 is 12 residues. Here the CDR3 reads CASSQVRNEQFF. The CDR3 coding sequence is TGTGCCAGCAGCCAGGTCAGAAATGAGCAGTTCTTC. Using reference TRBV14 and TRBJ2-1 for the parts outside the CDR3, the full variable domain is EAGVTQFPSHSVIEKGQTVTLRCDPISGHDNLYWYRRVMGKEIKFLLHFVKESKQDESGMPNNRFLAERTGGTYSTLKVQPAELEDSGVYFCASSQVRNEQFFGPGTRLTVL.

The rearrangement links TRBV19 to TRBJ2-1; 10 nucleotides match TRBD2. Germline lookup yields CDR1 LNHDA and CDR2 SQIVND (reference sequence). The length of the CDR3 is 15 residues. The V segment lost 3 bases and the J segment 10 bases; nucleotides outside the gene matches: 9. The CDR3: CASSIGLAGVSEQFF. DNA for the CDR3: TGTGCCAGTAGTATTGGTCTAGCGGGAGTTTCAGAGCAGTTCTTC.

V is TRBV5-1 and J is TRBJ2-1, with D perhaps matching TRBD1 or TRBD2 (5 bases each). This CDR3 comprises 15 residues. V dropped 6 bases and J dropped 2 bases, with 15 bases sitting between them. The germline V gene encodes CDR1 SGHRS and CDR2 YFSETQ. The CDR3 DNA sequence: TGCGCCAGCACCCTAATAGGGGACCCCTACAATGAGCAGTTCTTC. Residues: CASTLIGDPYNEQFF.

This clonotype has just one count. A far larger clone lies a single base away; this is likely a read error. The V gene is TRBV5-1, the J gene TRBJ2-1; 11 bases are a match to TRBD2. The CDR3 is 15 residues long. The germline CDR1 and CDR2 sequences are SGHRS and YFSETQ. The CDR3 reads CAGSLGLAVYDEQFF. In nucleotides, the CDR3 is TGTGCCGGCAGCTTGGGACTAGCGGTTTACGATGAGCAGTTCTTC.

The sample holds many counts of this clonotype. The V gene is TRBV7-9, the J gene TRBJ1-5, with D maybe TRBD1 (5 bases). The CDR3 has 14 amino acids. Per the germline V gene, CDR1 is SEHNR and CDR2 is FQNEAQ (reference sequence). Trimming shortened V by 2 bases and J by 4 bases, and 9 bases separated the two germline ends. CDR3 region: CASSLHGANQPQHF. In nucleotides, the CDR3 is TGTGCCAGCAGCTTACATGGGGCGAATCAGCCCCAGCATTTT.

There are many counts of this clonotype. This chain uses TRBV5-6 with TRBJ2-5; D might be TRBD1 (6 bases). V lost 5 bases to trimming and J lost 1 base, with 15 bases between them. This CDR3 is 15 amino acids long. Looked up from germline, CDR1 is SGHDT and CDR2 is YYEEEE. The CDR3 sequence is CASRGALPLQETQYF. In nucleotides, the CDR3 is TGTGCCAGCAGGGGGGCTCTTCCCCTCCAAGAGACCCAGTACTTC.

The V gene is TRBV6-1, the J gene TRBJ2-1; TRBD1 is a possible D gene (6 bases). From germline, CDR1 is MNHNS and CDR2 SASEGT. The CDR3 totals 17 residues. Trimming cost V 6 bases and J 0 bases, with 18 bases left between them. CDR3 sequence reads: CASRELIGQSSYNEQFF. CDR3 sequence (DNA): TGTGCCAGCAGGGAACTCATCGGACAGAGCTCCTACAATGAGCAGTTCTTC.

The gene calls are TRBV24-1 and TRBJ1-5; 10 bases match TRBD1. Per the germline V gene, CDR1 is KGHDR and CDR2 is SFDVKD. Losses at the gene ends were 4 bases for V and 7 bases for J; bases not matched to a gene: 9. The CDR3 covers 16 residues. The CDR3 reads CATSDRGQGRGQPQHF. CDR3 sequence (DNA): TGTGCCACCAGTGACCGGGGACAGGGGCGAGGGCAGCCCCAGCATTTT.

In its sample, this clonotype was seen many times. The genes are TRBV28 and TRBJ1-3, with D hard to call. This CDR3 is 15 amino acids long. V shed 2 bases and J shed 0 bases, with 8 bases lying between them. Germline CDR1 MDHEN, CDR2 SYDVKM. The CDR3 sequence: CASSLIRVSGNTIYF. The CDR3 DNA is TGTGCCAGCAGTTTAATTAGGGTCTCTGGAAACACCATATATTTT.